The 24 T cell receptor beta chains below were found in one sample sequenced in a study of cytomegalovirus exposure and HLA in healthy donors. The PCR ran on 60 Vbeta and 13 Jbeta primers. Profiled with immunoSEQ multiplex PCR; TCRdb holds only in-frame clones, not every one. The sample includes around 150,000 clones, about 70% of them seen just once. The specimen sequenced was PBMCs. The receptor source for this set is a woman aged 40 to 50 in good health and CMV-seropositive.

The chain uses TRBV7-9 and TRBJ1-4, with a weak D call TRBD1 (5 bases). Germline assignment: CDR1 SEHNR and CDR2 FQNEAQ (reference sequence). Trimming took off 2 bases at V and 8 bases at J, with 15 bases between the two ends. The CDR3 loop spans 15 amino acids. CDR3 nucleotides: TGTGCCAGCAGCTTATTGATAGGGGCGGGAGAAAAACTGTTTTTT. Encoded protein: CASSLLIGAGEKLFF.

The chain couples TRBV7-2 to TRBJ2-3, with 12 nucleotides matching TRBD2. Germline values: CDR1 SGHTA, CDR2 FQGNSA. After removal of 5 bases from V and 6 bases from J, the junction contained 3 bases not matched to a gene. The CDR3 is made up of 14 amino acids. CDR3 DNA: TGTGCCAGCAGCGTGACTAGCGGGAGTGATACGCAGTATTTT. It codes for CASSVTSGSDTQYF.

The chain couples TRBV19 to TRBJ2-5; 10 nucleotides line up with TRBD1. With V trimmed by 5 bases and J by 4 bases, 10 bases remained unmatched. The CDR3 spans 16 residues. Germline V gene data show CDR1 as LNHDA and CDR2 as SQIVND (reference sequence). CDR3 residues: CASSSSTGGIAETQYF. The CDR3 DNA sequence: TGTGCCAGTAGTTCATCGACAGGGGGCATCGCAGAGACCCAGTACTTC.

V usage is TRBV2 and J usage is TRBJ1-1; 10 positions agree with TRBD1. The CDR3 covers 14 residues. V was clipped by 6 bases and J by 0 bases; unmatched bases: 1. Germline CDR1 SNHLY, CDR2 FYNNEI. Here the CDR3 DNA reads TGTGCCAGCAGGGACAGGGGGATGAACACTGAAGCTTTCTTT. Encoded protein: CASRDRGMNTEAFF. The variable domain in full, completed from reference TRBV2 and TRBJ1-1, reads EPEVTQTPSHQVTQMGQEVILRCVPISNHLYFYWYRQILGQKVEFLVSFYNNEISEKSEIFDDQFSVERPDGSNFTLKIRSTKLEDSAMYFCASRDRGMNTEAFFGQGTRLTVV.

This clone came up a few times. The rearrangement uses TRBV4-3 and TRBJ2-3; 8 bases match TRBD2. Germline values: CDR1 LGHNA, CDR2 YSLEER. After removal of 0 bases from V and 0 bases from J, the junction contained 11 bases not matched to a gene. This CDR3 region has 19 residues. The CDR3 DNA reads as TGCGCCAGCAGCCAAGATCACGGGCGGGAGGTCGGGAGCACAGATACGCAGTATTTT. The encoded protein is CASSQDHGREVGSTDTQYF.

V is TRBV9 and J is TRBJ2-5, with a weak D call TRBD2 (6 bases). The V end lost 3 bases, the J end lost 2 bases, and 17 bases lay between the germline ends. CDR3 length: 16 amino acids. Looked up from germline, CDR1 is SGDLS and CDR2 is YYNGEE. CDR3 bases: TGTGCCAGCAGCGCCGGTGGGGATGGGGGGCAAGAGACCCAGTACTTC. Amino acid sequence: CASSAGGDGGQETQYF. Full variable domain (rest looked up from reference TRBV9 and TRBJ2-5): DSGVTQTPKHLITATGQRVTLRCSPRSGDLSVYWYQQSLDQGLQFLIQYYNGEERAKGNILERFSAQQFPDLHSELNLSSLELGDSALYFCASSAGGDGGQETQYFGPGTRLLVL.

The chain carries TRBV10-3 and TRBJ2-3, with 9 bases matching TRBD1. Trimming removed 6 bases from V and 5 bases from J; junction bases left unmatched: 12. CDR3 size: 16 residues. Germline loops: CDR1 ENHRY, CDR2 SYGVKD. The CDR3 loop reads CAIRTGGSWRGDTQYF. CDR3 sequence (DNA): TGTGCCATCAGGACAGGGGGTTCTTGGCGGGGAGATACGCAGTATTTT.

J is TRBJ1-3 and V is TRBV14; tentative D call: TRBD1 (5 bases). This CDR3 region has 15 residues. The germline gives CDR1 SGHDN, CDR2 FVKESK. Trimming cost V 0 bases and J 7 bases, with 13 bases left between them. The CDR3 DNA reads TGTGCCAGCAGCCAAGATTTGGGCAGGGTTAACACCATATATTTT. Translated: CASSQDLGRVNTIYF.

This sequence joins TRBV7-2 and TRBJ2-7; 12 bases are shared with TRBD1. V shed 4 bases and J 3 bases; nucleotides not matched to a gene: 4. Germline V gene sequence: CDR1 SGHTA, CDR2 FQGNSA. The CDR3 loop spans 15 amino acids. CDR3 coding DNA: TGTGCCAGCAGCTGGGGGACAGGGGGCTACTACGAGCAGTACTTC. Its translation: CASSWGTGGYYEQYF. Full variable domain (outside the CDR3, taken from reference TRBV7-2 and TRBJ2-7): GAGVSQSPSNKVTEKGKDVELRCDPISGHTALYWYRQSLGQGLEFLIYFQGNSAPDKSGLPSDRFSAERTGGSVSTLTIQRTQQEDSAVYLCASSWGTGGYYEQYFGPGTRLTVT.

CDR3 loop: CASSILVRGRYTF. CDR3 DNA: TGTGCCAGCAGCATACTCGTCCGGGGTCGCTACACCTTC. V gene TRBV5-4 combines with J gene TRBJ1-2; no clear D. Germline V CDR1 and CDR2: SGHNT, YYREEE (reference sequence). The CDR3 runs to 13 residues. The germline V and J ends were trimmed by 4 bases and 9 bases, with 16 bases remaining between them. The entire variable domain, with the rest obtained from reference TRBV5-4 and TRBJ1-2, is as follows: ETGVTQSPTHLIKTRGQQVTLRCSSQSGHNTVSWYQQALGQGPQFIFQYYREEENGRGNFPPRFSGLQFPNYSSELNVNALELDDSALYLCASSILVRGRYTFGSGTRLTVV.

The chain joins TRBV29-1 to TRBJ1-2, with D tentatively TRBD1 (6 bases). V dropped 7 bases and J dropped 8 bases, with 20 bases sitting between them. CDR3 length: 13 residues. Germline CDR1 is SQVTM and CDR2 is ANQGSEA. CDR3 in amino acids: CSDRTVVSLGYTF. CDR3 nucleotides: TGCAGCGATCGGACAGTCGTATCCCTGGGCTACACCTTC.

A word on this clone: At one end, the junction sequence differs from germline, possibly due to a read error. The rearrangement links TRBV7-2 to TRBJ1-1; D not certain. CDR1 and CDR2 from the germline V gene are SGHTA and FQGNSA. This CDR3 has 12 amino acids. The CDR3 protein is CAGSLVQSMAFF. The CDR3, as DNA: TGTGCCGGCAGCTTAGTACAGAGTATGGCTTTCTTT. Using reference TRBV7-2 and TRBJ1-1 for the parts outside the CDR3, the full variable domain is GAGVSQSPSNKVTEKGKDVELRCDPISGHTALYWYRQSLGQGLEFLIYFQGNSAPDKSGLPSDRFSAERTGGSVSTLTIQRTQQEDSAVYLCAGSLVQSMAFFGQGTRLTVV.

The chain links TRBV7-2 to TRBJ2-7; 7 positions match TRBD2. The junction had 9 bases not matched to a gene; V was cut back by 3 bases and J by 4 bases. Germline V gene lookup returns CDR1 SGHTA and CDR2 FQGNSA. The CDR3 contains 15 residues. The DNA for the CDR3 is TGTGCCAGCAGCTTCCAGGGAGGGCCCCGATACGAGCAGTACTTC. It yields the protein CASSFQGGPRYEQYF.

The chain links TRBV28 to TRBJ1-1; D is unclear. CDR1 is MDHEN and CDR2 is SYDVKM in the germline V gene. Deletions cut 1 base from V and 0 bases from J, with 6 bases between. The CDR3 extends over 14 amino acids. The CDR3, as DNA: TGTGCCAGCAGTTTATCCGGGGTGAACACTGAAGCTTTCTTT. As protein: CASSLSGVNTEAFF.

Written as DNA, the CDR3 is TGTGCCAGCAGTGAAAGAAAGGCTAGCGCCTACGAGCAGTACTTC. It is translated as CASSERKASAYEQYF. The J gene is TRBJ2-7, the V gene TRBV6-1, with a tentative D call TRBD2 (6 bases). The CDR3 spans 15 residues. V lost 2 bases to trimming and J lost 2 bases, with 13 bases between them. Germline loops: CDR1 MNHNS, CDR2 SASEGT.

This clone was observed a single time. The chain carries TRBV4-2 and TRBJ2-7, with a weak D call TRBD2 (7 bases). CDR1 is LGHNA and CDR2 is YNFKEQ in the germline V gene. V was trimmed by 3 bases and J by 0 bases, leaving 9 bases between them. This CDR3 is 14 amino acids long. CDR3 sequence (DNA): TGTGCCAGCAGCCAGCGGGGGCCCTCCTACGAGCAGTACTTC. Protein: CASSQRGPSYEQYF.

This clone has just one count. The chain recombines TRBV9 with TRBJ2-7, with 8 bases aligning to TRBD1. The CDR3 consists of 13 residues. Per germline, CDR1 SGDLS and CDR2 YYNGEE. The J segment lost 3 bases and the V segment lost 3 bases, leaving 2 bases of the junction unmatched. The CDR3: CASSGGTGYEQYF. For the CDR3, the DNA is TGTGCCAGCAGCGGAGGGACAGGCTACGAGCAGTACTTC. Full variable domain (rest looked up from reference TRBV9 and TRBJ2-7): DSGVTQTPKHLITATGQRVTLRCSPRSGDLSVYWYQQSLDQGLQFLIQYYNGEERAKGNILERFSAQQFPDLHSELNLSSLELGDSALYFCASSGGTGYEQYFGPGTRLTVT.

The gene calls are TRBV27 and TRBJ1-1; D ambiguous. Trimming removed 2 bases from V and 4 bases from J, with 11 bases in between. The germline gives CDR1 MNHEY, CDR2 SMNVEV (reference sequence). The CDR3 totals 14 residues. The DNA of the CDR3 is TGTGCCAGCAGTTTACTTACACCTTTCACTGAAGCTTTCTTT. It codes for CASSLLTPFTEAFF.

V usage is TRBV18 and J usage is TRBJ1-6, with a possible D match to TRBD1 (5 bases). CDR1 is KGHSH and CDR2 is LQKENI in the germline V gene. The CDR3 has 16 residues. Trimming took 3 bases from V and 5 from J, leaving 14 bases between them. CDR3 sequence reads: CASSPLARADNSPLHF. For the CDR3, the DNA is TGTGCCAGCTCACCCTTGGCCAGGGCAGATAATTCACCCCTCCACTTT.

The chain recombines TRBV7-2 with TRBJ2-3, with D possibly being TRBD1 (6 bases). Per germline, CDR1 SGHTA and CDR2 FQGNSA. Trimming removed 5 bases from V and 2 bases from J, with 23 bases in between. The CDR3 loop spans 18 amino acids. The CDR3 nucleotides are TGTGCCAGCAGCGGTAGAGACACAGGGTGGATAGACACAGATACGCAGTATTTT. Translated: CASSGRDTGWIDTDTQYF.

CDR3 protein: CASSVDSNRGRSGNTIYF. CDR3 DNA sequence: TGTGCCAGCAGCGTAGATTCGAACAGGGGGCGTTCTGGAAACACCATATATTTT. The chain recombines TRBV9 with TRBJ1-3, with 9 bases aligning to TRBD1. This CDR3 has 18 amino acids. V shed 0 bases and J 1 base; nucleotides not matched to a gene: 8. CDR1 SGDLS and CDR2 YYNGEE come from the germline V gene.

This chain's CDR3 is CASSSGGQYNEQFF. Here the CDR3 DNA reads TGCGCCAGCAGTAGCGGGGGGCAATACAATGAGCAGTTCTTC. The chain carries TRBV5-1 and TRBJ2-1, with 10 bases fitting TRBD2. From germline, CDR1 is SGHRS and CDR2 YFSETQ. This CDR3 is built from 14 residues. V shed 5 bases and J 4 bases; nucleotides not matched to a gene: 3.

This clone has a handful of counts. Other DNA sequences in the sample encode the same CDR3. As DNA, the CDR3 is TGTGCCAGCAGCCTCGGACAGGGGAATTCACCCCTCCACTTT. This encodes CASSLGQGNSPLHF. The chain carries TRBV5-4 and TRBJ1-6, with 9 nucleotides matching TRBD1. V dropped 4 bases and J dropped 7; count of bases not matched to a gene: 3. The germline V gene has CDR1 SGHNT and CDR2 YYREEE (reference sequence). The CDR3 is 14 amino acids.

The CDR3 loop is CASSVGGNRETEQFF. Here the CDR3 DNA reads TGTGCCAGCAGCGTAGGGGGGAACAGGGAGACTGAGCAGTTCTTC. V and J are TRBV9 and TRBJ2-1; weak D call: TRBD1 (6 bases). V lost 0 bases and J lost 9, with 16 bases in between. Germline V lookup: CDR1 SGDLS, CDR2 YYNGEE. This CDR3 is built from 15 residues.